This T cell receptor beta chain was retrieved from a study of cytomegalovirus exposure and HLA in healthy donors. Notes on the study in general: Exclusion as indistinguishable affected some V segments, including TRBV6-2 and TRBV6-3.

This PCR relied on a set of 60 Vbeta primers and 13 Jbeta primers. Assay used: immunoSEQ multiplex PCR; TCRdb lists only in-frame clones, some missing. The table shows approximately 260,000 clones, with just under 85% occurring only once. Notes on this clone: The antigen is unknown.

V shed 5 bases and J 9 bases; nucleotides not matched to a gene: 7. From germline, CDR1 is SGHTA and CDR2 FQGNSA. The CDR3 spans 14 residues. The source material was PBMCs. The chain combines TRBV7-2 with TRBJ1-6; 7 bases match TRBD1. The clonotype originates from a woman aged 40 to 50 in good health and CMV-seropositive. CDR3 protein: CASSPRTGSSPLHF. CDR3 coding DNA: TGTGCCAGCAGCCCTCGGACAGGTTCTTCACCCCTCCACTTT. Variable domain in full (rest from reference TRBV7-2 and TRBJ1-6): GAGVSQSPSNKVTEKGKDVELRCDPISGHTALYWYRQSLGQGLEFLIYFQGNSAPDKSGLPSDRFSAERTGGSVSTLTIQRTQQEDSAVYLCASSPRTGSSPLHFGNGTRLTVT.